The 29 T cell receptor beta chains listed next were all sequenced from one sample in a study of breast tumors, draining lymph nodes, adjacent tissues. The lymph nodes were axillary draining lymph nodes from breast cancer patients. TCRdb fed the multiplex PCR reads into MiXCR, producing one record per CDR3 protein. In the table there are about 80,000 distinct CDR3 sequences, approximately 20% of which are singletons. Sequencing input: axillary lymph node tissue. The source is a female donor with breast cancer. Some clones in this sample may be carry-over from other donors' samples.

The table lists this clonotype with many counts. V is TRBV3-1 and J is TRBJ2-3, with D unresolved. Trimming took off 1 base at V and 3 bases at J, with 2 bases between the two ends. The CDR3 is 12 residues long. The V gene's germline CDR1 is LGHDT and CDR2 YNNKEL (reference sequence). CDR3 amino acids: CASSQATDTQYF. In nucleotides, the CDR3 is TGTGCCAGCAGCCAAGCTACAGATACGCAGTATTTT.

Remarks on this clonotype: A much larger clone lies one base from this, so it may be a read error. The conserved final phenylalanine or tryptophan is absent from the CDR3, which likely points to a read error. The chain combines TRBV6-1 with TRBJ2-3; the D is unclear. CDR1 is MNHNS, CDR2 SASEGT, per germline. The V gene lost 6 bases and the J gene lost 0 bases, with 10 bases spanning the gap. The CDR3 covers 14 residues. Here the CDR3 DNA reads TGTGCCAGCAGCCCGGGCACTAGCACAGATACGCAGTATCTT. Its protein product is CASSPGTSTDTQYL.

This clonotype was picked up many times. The chain uses TRBV12-3 or TRBV12-4 and TRBJ2-1, with D perhaps TRBD1 or TRBD2 (8 bases each). This CDR3 has 15 residues. With 2 bases removed from V and 6 bases from J, the gap between germline ends came to 14 bases. DNA for the CDR3: TGTGCCAGCAGTTTACAGGGGGCGGGAGGCAATGAGCAGTTCTTC. The encoded protein is CASSLQGAGGNEQFF.

As for this clonotype: Mismatch with germline at one junction end may stem from a read error. The chain employs TRBV3-1 and TRBJ2-7; 9 nucleotides match TRBD2. The CDR3 has 15 amino acids. Germline CDR1 LGHDT, CDR2 YNNKEL (reference sequence). This CDR3 reads CVSSQMGTSSSEQYF. DNA for the CDR3: TGTGTCAGCAGCCAAATGGGGACTAGCTCCTCCGAGCAGTACTTC.

Many counts were recorded for this clonotype. This chain links TRBV3-1 with TRBJ2-3, with D perhaps matching TRBD2 (5 bases). The CDR3 length is 12 residues. Germline V gives CDR1 LGHDT, CDR2 YNNKEL (reference sequence). Trimming shortened V by 8 bases and J by 2 bases, and 8 bases separated the two germline ends. CDR3 sequence reads: CASGSATDTQYF. CDR3 nucleotide sequence: TGTGCCAGCGGGAGTGCCACAGATACGCAGTATTTT.

This clonotype was seen many times. The chain carries TRBV20-1 and TRBJ2-7, with 7 bases lining up with TRBD2. CDR1 and CDR2 from the germline V gene are DFQATT and SNEGSKA (reference sequence). This CDR3 comprises 13 residues. With 5 bases clipped from V and 6 bases from J, the junction kept 10 bases outside the gene matches. The CDR3 coding sequence is TGCAGTGCTCCCCCGGGGGGATGGGGCGAGCAGTACTTC. Translating gives CSAPPGGWGEQYF.

This clonotype was detected many times. The gene calls are TRBV5-1 and TRBJ2-3, with a weak D call TRBD2 (5 bases). From germline, CDR1 is SGHRS and CDR2 YFSETQ. The CDR3 sequence is 14 residues long. V was pared by 4 bases and J by 1 base, with 10 bases between. CDR3 nucleotide sequence: TGCGCCAGCAGCCCCGGCGGGCGCACAGATACGCAGTATTTT. Translating gives CASSPGGRTDTQYF.

Concerning this clonotype: This may come from a read error, since a much larger clone is one base off. V is TRBV9 and J is TRBJ2-2; TRBD2 is a possible D gene (6 bases). This CDR3 region has 14 residues. The germline V gene has CDR1 SGDLS and CDR2 YYNGEE. CDR3 DNA: TGTGCCAGCAGCGTAATATCAGAAACCGGGGGGCTGTTTTTT. Encoded protein: CASSVISETGGLFF. Looking up the rest from reference TRBV9 and TRBJ2-2 gives the full variable domain: DSGVTQTPKHLITATGQRVTLRCSPRSGDLSVYWYQQSLDQGLQFLIQYYNGEERAKGNILERFSAQQFPDLHSELNLSSLELGDSALYFCASSVISETGGLFFGEGSRLTVL.

This clonotype was picked up many times. This sequence joins TRBV5-1 and TRBJ2-1, with TRBD2 matching 10 bases. CDR3 length: 17 amino acids. Per germline, CDR1 SGHRS and CDR2 YFSETQ. The ends lost 6 bases at V and 4 bases at J; junction bases unmatched: 13. The CDR3 region is CASNSGTGLAPYNEQFF. As DNA, the CDR3 is TGCGCCAGCAACTCCGGGACGGGACTAGCGCCTTACAATGAGCAGTTCTTC.

This clonotype was recorded many times. The J gene is TRBJ2-1, the V gene TRBV7-9, with 7 bases that match TRBD2. This CDR3 is 15 amino acids long. V was clipped by 2 bases and J by 5 bases; unmatched bases: 6. Germline V lookup: CDR1 SEHNR, CDR2 FQNEAQ (reference sequence). This chain's CDR3 is CASSLSQRDDNEQFF. As DNA, the CDR3 is TGTGCCAGCAGCTTAAGCCAGCGGGACGACAATGAGCAGTTCTTC.

This clonotype was recorded at least ten times. The V and J genes are TRBV7-2 and TRBJ1-4; D unresolved. There are 14 residues in the CDR3. The V gene lost 1 base and the J gene lost 8 bases, with 11 bases spanning the gap. Germline CDR1 reads SGHTA; CDR2 reads FQGNSA. DNA for the CDR3: TGTGCCAGCAGCTTAGTCGCCGTATACGAAAAACTGTTTTTT. Translating gives CASSLVAVYEKLFF.

This clonotype was seen at least ten times. The chain employs TRBV11-2 and TRBJ1-2; 11 bases agree with TRBD1. The CDR3 spans 17 residues. V lost 6 bases and J lost 4; bases outside the gene matches: 13. Germline CDR1 reads SGHAT; CDR2 reads FQNNGV. The CDR3 spells CASRDWTGGAGTYGYTF. CDR3 in DNA: TGTGCCAGCAGGGACTGGACAGGGGGCGCTGGGACCTATGGCTACACCTTC. Full variable domain (outside the CDR3, taken from reference TRBV11-2 and TRBJ1-2): EAGVAQSPRYKIIEKRQSVAFWCNPISGHATLYWYQQILGQGPKLLIQFQNNGVVDDSQLPKDRFSAERLKGVDSTLKIQPAKLEDSAVYLCASRDWTGGAGTYGYTFGSGTRLTVV.

The rearrangement uses TRBV18 and TRBJ2-7, with 7 positions matching TRBD2. This CDR3 is 15 amino acids long. The V and J ends lost 0 bases and 4 bases, in that order; junction bases with no gene match: 6. Germline CDR1 KGHSH, CDR2 LQKENI. The CDR3 nucleotides are TGTGCCAGCTCACCACCGGGAAGAGCGGGGTACGAGCAGTACTTC. Translation gives CASSPPGRAGYEQYF.

This clonotype showed up just once. The rearrangement joins TRBV6-5 to TRBJ2-4, with 15 bases aligning to TRBD2. This CDR3 has 22 residues. The germline gives CDR1 MNHEY, CDR2 SVGAGI. The J segment lost 1 base and the V segment lost 0 bases, leaving 13 bases of the junction unmatched. CDR3 nucleotides: TGTGCCAGCAGTTACTCGCAAAGGGGACTAGCGGGAGGAGGTTGGGCCAAAAACATTCAGTACTTC. It yields the protein CASSYSQRGLAGGGWAKNIQYF.

This clonotype was recorded once. The J gene is TRBJ1-5, the V gene TRBV28, with TRBD1 matching over 8 bases. CDR3 length equals 15 residues. V lost 8 bases to trimming and J lost 2 bases; unmatched junction nucleotides: 8. The germline gives CDR1 MDHEN, CDR2 SYDVKM. The CDR3 region is CASHPQGAGNQPQHF. The CDR3 coding sequence is TGTGCCAGCCACCCGCAGGGGGCAGGCAATCAGCCCCAGCATTTT.

Of note for this clonotype: One end of the junction fails to match germline, which may point to a read error. The CDR3 here is CGARRLAGYNEQFF. CDR3 DNA: TGCGGTGCCCGCAGGCTAGCGGGTTACAATGAGCAGTTCTTC. The J gene is TRBJ2-1, the V gene TRBV20-1; 8 bases agree with TRBD2. Germline CDR1 is DFQATT and CDR2 is SNEGSKA (reference sequence). This CDR3 spans 14 amino acids.

This rearrangement joins TRBV12-3 or TRBV12-4 to TRBJ2-4; D not certain. V lost 3 bases to trimming and J lost 8 bases, with 11 bases between them. CDR3 size: 13 residues. CDR3 sequence reads: CASSFMGRDIQYF. DNA of the CDR3: TGTGCCAGCAGTTTCATGGGTAGAGACATTCAGTACTTC.

This clonotype showed up just a few times. The chain recombines TRBV4-2 with TRBJ2-4; 9 bases are a match to TRBD1. CDR3 length equals 14 residues. With V trimmed by 4 bases and J by 5 bases, 3 bases remained unmatched. Germline V lookup: CDR1 LGHNA, CDR2 YNFKEQ. CDR3 residues: CASSPGQGQNIQYF. The CDR3 DNA sequence: TGTGCCAGCAGCCCGGGACAGGGACAAAACATTCAGTACTTC.

The sample holds many counts of this clonotype. The V gene is TRBV4-3, the J gene TRBJ2-7; D remains unclear. Trimming took off 0 bases at V and 4 bases at J, with 13 bases between the two ends. Germline V gene lookup returns CDR1 LGHNA and CDR2 YSLEER. This CDR3 spans 15 amino acids. The CDR3 protein is CASSQEGSPGYEQYF. The CDR3 DNA reads TGCGCCAGCAGCCAAGAGGGGTCCCCCGGATACGAGCAGTACTTC.

This clonotype was seen only a few times. This chain uses TRBV7-2 with TRBJ2-4; D is ambiguous. Trimming left V 1 base short and J 5 bases short, with 6 bases between. This CDR3 region has 13 residues. CDR1 is SGHTA and CDR2 is FQGNSA in the germline V gene. The DNA of the CDR3 is TGTGCCAGCAGCTTAGGACGGGAAAACATTCAGTACTTC. Translating it yields CASSLGRENIQYF.

A few counts support this clonotype. The genes are TRBV5-4 and TRBJ2-1; D perhaps matches TRBD1 (7 bases). Germline V gene sequence: CDR1 SGHNT, CDR2 YYREEE (reference sequence). Trimming pared 0 bases from V and 10 bases from J, leaving 20 bases between. The CDR3 contains 16 residues. The CDR3 nucleotides are TGTGCCAGCAGCTTGGCCCCCAGGGGGGCTCCGGAAGAGCAGTTCTTC. Protein product: CASSLAPRGAPEEQFF.

There are many counts of this clonotype. The J gene is TRBJ1-5, the V gene TRBV2, with D possibly matching TRBD1 (5 bases). Germline CDR1 SNHLY, CDR2 FYNNEI. There are 15 residues in the CDR3. V shed 3 bases and J shed 0 bases, with 9 bases lying between them. CDR3 region: CASSELGRSNQPQHF. The CDR3 coding sequence is TGTGCCAGCAGTGAGCTGGGACGTAGCAATCAGCCCCAGCATTTT.

This clonotype was found many times. The chain employs TRBV20-1 and TRBJ2-1; 9 nucleotides match TRBD2. Looked up from germline, CDR1 is DFQATT and CDR2 is SNEGSKA (reference sequence). V lost 7 bases to trimming and J lost 4 bases; unmatched junction nucleotides: 20. The CDR3 has 18 residues. The CDR3 DNA reads TGCAGTGTTGTAGCGGGAGCTCGGTTTTTTGGAGGTTACAATGAGCAGTTCTTC. Its protein product is CSVVAGARFFGGYNEQFF.

This clonotype has at least ten counts. The gene calls are TRBV7-9 and TRBJ2-1; a possible D gene is TRBD2 (6 bases). The CDR3 has 15 residues. V was pared by 4 bases and J by 1 base, with 11 bases between. Germline V gene lookup returns CDR1 SEHNR and CDR2 FQNEAQ (reference sequence). As DNA, the CDR3 is TGTGCCAGCAGCTCGATGGGGGGATCCTACAATGAGCAGTTCTTC. Amino acids: CASSSMGGSYNEQFF.

This clonotype showed up many times. The chain employs TRBV6-5 and TRBJ2-3; no clear D gene. The CDR3 runs to 14 residues. Per germline, CDR1 MNHEY and CDR2 SVGAGI. V was pared by 4 bases and J by 6 bases, with 14 bases between. As DNA, the CDR3 is TGTGCCAGCAGTTTGCGCATCTCCGCCGATACGCAGTATTTT. Protein product: CASSLRISADTQYF.

The sample holds many counts of this clonotype. The genes are TRBV6-1 and TRBJ2-7; D remains ambiguous. Germline V gene data show CDR1 as MNHNS and CDR2 as SASEGT. The CDR3 is 11 residues long. Trimming shortened V by 7 bases and J by 1 base, and 5 bases separated the two germline ends. CDR3 in DNA: TGTGCCAGCATCATATCCTACGAGCAGTACTTC. Translating gives CASIISYEQYF.

This clonotype was seen ten or more times. This chain links TRBV6-5 with TRBJ2-7; 11 bases match TRBD1. Trimming removed 0 bases from V and 4 bases from J; junction bases left unmatched: 8. Germline V gives CDR1 MNHEY, CDR2 SVGAGI. This CDR3 comprises 17 residues. This CDR3 reads CASSYSSGGTGGYEQYF. CDR3 coding DNA: TGTGCCAGCAGTTACTCGAGCGGTGGGACAGGGGGGTACGAGCAGTACTTC.

Points on this clonotype: A much larger clone lies one base from this, so it may be a read error. CDR3 sequence (DNA): TGTGCCAGCAGAGAAACCCCCGGGACTAGCGGGTCTTCGCCCTCCTACGAGCAGTCCTTC. Its translation: CASRETPGTSGSSPSYEQSF. The chain recombines TRBV6-2 or TRBV6-3 with TRBJ2-7; TRBD2 aligns across 12 bases. CDR3 size: 20 residues. Germline lookup yields CDR1 MNHEY and CDR2 SVGEGT.

This clonotype was seen ten or more times. The V call is TRBV20-1, the J call TRBJ1-5; the D gene is possibly TRBD1 (6 bases). The CDR3 is 14 residues long. CDR1 is DFQATT, CDR2 SNEGSKA, per germline (reference sequence). V was shortened by 2 bases and J by 1 base, with 9 bases between the two germline ends. DNA of the CDR3: TGCAGTGCTAGAAGGGGACACAGCAATCAGCCCCAGCATTTT. It translates to CSARRGHSNQPQHF.